The following is a T cell receptor beta chain sequence with its context. TCRdb's copy holds only in-frame clones and misses some; the assay was immunoSEQ multiplex PCR. The table lists about 270,000 clones, 82% of them singletons. This sample stems from a study of blood T cell repertoires in COVID-19. There are 17 residues in the CDR3. V shed 3 bases and J 4 bases; nucleotides not matched to a gene: 12. Germline lookup yields CDR1 SGHNT and CDR2 YYREEE (reference sequence). Sequencing was carried out using peripheral blood. The receptor was isolated from a woman between 18 and 29 years old with acute or convalescent COVID-19. The V gene is TRBV5-4, the J gene TRBJ2-7; 11 nucleotides agree with TRBD2. CDR3 amino acids: CASSSSLRLAGNYEQYF. The CDR3 coding sequence is TGTGCCAGCAGCTCGTCCTTAAGACTAGCGGGGAATTACGAGCAGTACTTC.